What follows describes a single TCR beta chain. What it binds is not known. TCRdb's table, derived via immunoSEQ multiplex PCR, lists solely in-frame clones and lacks some. The sample has roughly 2,000,000 clones, roughly 95% seen once. The entry originates in a study of shared clonotypes between healthy human individuals. Cells designated naive CD8 were CD45RO-negative and were positively selected for CCR7, with terminally differentiated effector memory CD45RA+ cells excluded. The study's findings and limits: Rarefaction exposed incomplete sorted-subset sequencing despite large depth.

CDR3 length: 16 amino acids. Looked up from germline, CDR1 is SEHNR and CDR2 is FQNEAQ (reference sequence). Trimming took off 4 bases at V and 6 bases at J, with 21 bases between the two ends. This TCR derives from a man in his late teens or twenties in good health. Sequencing input: naive CD8+ T cells sorted from blood. The chain joins TRBV7-9 to TRBJ1-2; D may be TRBD1 (6 bases). The CDR3 protein is CASSSYINREDDGYTF. DNA of the CDR3: TGTGCCAGCAGCTCTTACATCAACAGGGAAGATGATGGCTACACCTTC.